Listed below are T cell receptor beta chains from one sample, sequenced in a study of CD8+CD57+ T cells in acquired aplastic anemia. Each CDR3 protein gets one entry after TCRdb re-called the reads with MiXCR. The repertoire holds 95,000 to 150,000 distinct CDR3 sequences, with about two fifths as singletons. Sequenced: sorted CD4+, CD8+, or CD8+CD57+ T cells (not recorded which) from PBMCs. These receptors were taken from a human donor with aplastic anemia. The CDR3 runs from the conserved cysteine through the conserved F or W. The order of the fields is clone size, D gene, V gene, J gene, CDR3 DNA, CDR3 protein. The D gene is left open where the match is weak. The size field is filled for only some rows; it gives once, few, many or a size class.

size: few; D: TRBD2; V: TRBV6-4; J: TRBJ2-1; DNA: TGTGCCAGCAGTCGCCTAGCGGGGGGGGGTAATGAGCAGTTCTTC; CDR3: CASSRLAGGGNEQFF
size: many; D: TRBD1; V: TRBV19; J: TRBJ2-3; DNA: TGTGCCAGTAGACCGGGACAGGCACTAGATACGCAGTATTTT; CDR3: CASRPGQALDTQYF
size: few; D: NA; V: TRBV18; J: TRBJ1-5; DNA: TGTGCCAGCTCACCAGTAGGCACAGGGAGTAGTCAGCCCCAGCATTTT; CDR3: CASSPVGTGSSQPQHF
size: NA; D: NA; V: TRBV11-3; J: TRBJ1-2; DNA: TGTGCCAGCAGCTTATCGGGTGGTGGCTACACCTTC; CDR3: CASSLSGGGYTF
size: NA; D: NA; V: TRBV3-1; J: TRBJ2-2; DNA: TGTGCCAGCAGCCAAGAATCCTTCTCGTCCACCGGGGAGCTGTTTTTT; CDR3: CASSQESFSSTGELFF
size: NA; D: NA; V: TRBV6-8; J: TRBJ1-1; DNA: TGTGCCAGCAGTACCCCGACAGGAACGAACACTGAAGCTTTCTTT; CDR3: CASSTPTGTNTEAFF
size: NA; D: NA; V: TRBV19; J: TRBJ1-2; DNA: TGTGCCAGTAGTATAGGACAACTTCGGGGCTACACCTTC; CDR3: CASSIGQLRGYTF
size: NA; D: TRBD1; V: TRBV19; J: TRBJ1-2; DNA: TGTGCCAGTAGTACAGGGACAGGGGCTAACTATGGCTACACCTTC; CDR3: CASSTGTGANYGYTF
size: many; D: NA; V: TRBV6-6; J: TRBJ1-6; DNA: TGTGCCAGCAGTTACACAGGGTACAATTCACCCCTCCACTTT; CDR3: CASSYTGYNSPLHF
size: few; D: TRBD1; V: TRBV5-1; J: TRBJ1-4; DNA: TGCGCCAGCAGCAGGGGACAGGGAGGGGAAAAACTGTCTTTT; CDR3: CASSRGQGGEKLSF
size: many; D: TRBD2; V: TRBV7-6; J: TRBJ2-5; DNA: TGTGCCAGCAGTTGGGACTACAAAGAAAAAGAGACCCAGTACTTC; CDR3: CASSWDYKEKETQYF
size: many; D: TRBD1; V: TRBV5-1; J: TRBJ1-5; DNA: TGCGCCAGCAGAAAGACAGGGGATAGCAATCAGCCCCAGCATTTT; CDR3: CASRKTGDSNQPQHF
size: NA; D: NA; V: TRBV29-1; J: TRBJ1-1; DNA: TGCAGCGTGGGGGAAAGGTCTGGAAACACTGAAGCTTTCTTT; CDR3: CSVGERSGNTEAFF
size: few; D: TRBD1; V: TRBV5-4; J: TRBJ1-2; DNA: TGTGCCAGCAGCTTGGCCTCATCAGGGGGCGCGTTTTATGGCTACACCTTC; CDR3: CASSLASSGGAFYGYTF
size: few; D: TRBD2; V: TRBV10-1; J: TRBJ2-2; DNA: TGCGCCAGCAGTGACCCACTAGCGGGGGAGGGTGCCGGGGAGCTGTTTTTT; CDR3: CASSDPLAGEGAGELFF
size: many; D: NA; V: TRBV4-2; J: TRBJ1-6; DNA: TGTGCCAGCAGCCAAGAGGTGTCCCTGAGTTCACCCCTCCACTTT; CDR3: CASSQEVSLSSPLHF
size: many; D: NA; V: TRBV9; J: TRBJ2-5; DNA: TGTGCCAGCAGCGGCGGGGTTCGGGAGACCCAGTACTTC; CDR3: CASSGGVRETQYF
size: once; D: NA; V: TRBV20-1; J: TRBJ1-1; DNA: TGCAGTGCTAGAGAATACACTGAAGCTTTCTTT; CDR3: CSAREYTEAFF
size: once; D: NA; V: TRBV3-1; J: TRBJ2-3; DNA: TGTGCCAGCAGCCCCTGGGACTCCAAAGATACGCAGTATTTT; CDR3: CASSPWDSKDTQYF
size: NA; D: NA; V: TRBV3-1; J: TRBJ2-5; DNA: TGTGCCAGCAGCCGCGGGCAAGAGACCCAGTACTTC; CDR3: CASSRGQETQYF
size: NA; D: NA; V: TRBV2; J: TRBJ2-1; DNA: TGTGCCAGCAGCCCCCAGACGAGAGAATTCGATGAGCAGTTCTTC; CDR3: CASSPQTREFDEQFF